What follows describes a single T cell receptor beta chain. The data are from a study of control samples from healthy donors and cancer patients. Using immunoSEQ multiplex PCR, the repertoire was profiled, and TCRdb retains in-frame clones only, with some absent. Found here are under 200,000 clones, roughly nine tenths of them singletons; the top ten hold approximately 1.6%. The TCR comes from a woman between 25 and 40 years old in good health. Sequenced material: blood.

CDR3 in DNA: TGCGCCAGCAGTCAGGGGGCTCAATCCTACAATGAGCAGTTCTTC. Translation: CASSQGAQSYNEQFF. The rearrangement joins TRBV10-1 to TRBJ2-1; 8 nucleotides agree with TRBD1. Germline V gives CDR1 WNHNN, CDR2 SYGVQD (reference sequence). CDR3 length equals 15 residues. V lost 5 bases to trimming and J lost 1 base; unmatched junction nucleotides: 4.